Listed below are T cell receptor beta chains from one sample, sequenced in a study of response to subunit inactivated influenza vaccine. TCRdb re-derived calls from the RT-PCR reads in MiXCR, one entry per CDR3 protein. The table lists approximately 520,000 distinct CDR3 sequences, about 25% of them singletons, with under 2.5% in the top ten. The starting material was CD4+ T cells sorted from PBMCs, obtained roughly 5 days after vaccination. The receptors were sampled from a man aged 45-60 years who received an inactivated influenza vaccine. CDR3s include the opening cysteine and the closing phenylalanine or tryptophan. The D gene is left open where the match is weak. Clone size is stated in some rows and not others, as once, few, many or a class when expanded.

CDR3 protein,CDR3 DNA,J gene,V gene,clone size,D gene
CSVAGQGKPTDTQYF,TGCAGCGTTGCGGGACAGGGGAAACCCACAGATACGCAGTATTTT,TRBJ2-3,TRBV29-1,once,TRBD1
CASSLFRTGLRKGSEAFF,TGTGCCAGCAGCTTATTTCGGACAGGGCTTCGGAAGGGCTCTGAAGCTTTCTTT,TRBJ1-1,TRBV11-2,.,TRBD1
CASSPETLWSGELFF,TGTGCCAGCAGTCCCGAAACCCTTTGGTCCGGGGAGCTGTTTTTT,TRBJ2-2,TRBV12-3/TRBV12-4,.,.
CSAADSGLAQEETQYF,TGCAGTGCTGCTGACTCGGGACTAGCTCAGGAAGAGACCCAGTACTTC,TRBJ2-5,TRBV20-1,few,TRBD2
CASSRRQGGRSDTQYF,TGTGCCAGCAGCCGACGACAAGGGGGACGCAGTGATACGCAGTATTTT,TRBJ2-3,TRBV7-8,many,.
CASSHGTSYNEQFF,TGCGCCAGCAGCCACGGGACTAGCTACAATGAGCAGTTCTTC,TRBJ2-1,TRBV4-1,few,TRBD2
CASSLQGGEQPQHF,TGTGCCAGCAGCTTACAAGGTGGGGAGCAGCCCCAGCATTTT,TRBJ1-5,TRBV7-8,.,.
CSAEAGNYGYTF,TGCAGTGCCGAGGCGGGAAACTATGGCTACACCTTC,TRBJ1-2,TRBV20-1,.,.
CASSLSGTRDTQYF,TGTGCCAGCAGCTTATCTGGGACTAGAGATACGCAGTATTTT,TRBJ2-3,TRBV7-2,.,TRBD2
CASSSLGQGSEKLFF,TGTGCCAGCAGTTCCCTGGGACAGGGGAGTGAAAAACTGTTTTTT,TRBJ1-4,TRBV6-5,.,TRBD1
CASSLEMTRGWGGFF,TGTGCCAGCAGCTTGGAGATGACTAGGGGCTGGGGCGGATTCTTC,TRBJ2-1,TRBV5-6,once,.
CASAKGQGSYNEQFF,TGTGCCAGCGCAAAGGGGCAGGGGAGCTACAATGAGCAGTTCTTC,TRBJ2-1,TRBV7-2,.,.
CASSLESGGAWDEQFF,TGTGCCAGCAGCTTAGAGAGCGGGGGGGCTTGGGATGAGCAGTTCTTC,TRBJ2-1,TRBV7-2,few,TRBD2
CASSRSSPTGGSYEQYF,TGTGCCAGCAGCCGCTCCTCTCCGACAGGGGGCTCCTACGAGCAGTACTTC,TRBJ2-7,TRBV6-1,few,TRBD1
CAISREGIPDQPQHF,TGTGCCATCAGTCGGGAGGGGATCCCTGATCAGCCCCAGCATTTT,TRBJ1-5,TRBV10-3,few,.
CASSPMTGRNSPLHF,TGTGCCAGCAGCCCCATGACAGGGCGCAATTCACCCCTCCACTTT,TRBJ1-6,TRBV7-2,few,TRBD1
CASSLLAGGVYEQYF,TGTGCCAGCAGTTTACTAGCGGGAGGGGTCTACGAGCAGTACTTC,TRBJ2-7,TRBV28,.,TRBD2
CATSDAGNSYEQYF,TGTGCCACCAGTGACGCCGGGAACTCCTACGAGCAGTACTTC,TRBJ2-7,TRBV24-1,few,.
CSARAEGTSGRDSTQYF,TGCAGTGCTAGAGCCGAGGGGACTAGCGGGAGGGATAGTACGCAGTATTTT,TRBJ2-3,TRBV20-1,few,TRBD2
CATSGTGSPLTNEQFF,TGTGCCACCAGCGGTACAGGGTCCCCCCTTACGAATGAGCAGTTCTTC,TRBJ2-1,TRBV15,few,.
CASSLVGSGGETQYF,TGTGCCAGCAGCTTAGTGGGGTCAGGAGGAGAGACCCAGTACTTC,TRBJ2-5,TRBV7-2,few,.
CASSYSVGGFPYEQYF,TGTGCCAGCAGTTACTCGGTCGGGGGTTTTCCCTACGAGCAGTACTTC,TRBJ2-7,TRBV6-5,.,.
CASSVGHNTGELFF,TGTGCCAGCAGCGTGGGACACAACACCGGGGAGCTGTTTTTT,TRBJ2-2,TRBV9,.,.
CASSPQQSNTGELFF,TGTGCCAGCTCACCACAACAGAGTAACACCGGGGAGCTGTTTTTT,TRBJ2-2,TRBV18,.,.
CASSSPSVTYNEQFF,TGTGCCAGCAGCTCCCCTAGCGTAACCTACAATGAGCAGTTCTTC,TRBJ2-1,TRBV3-1,.,.
CASSSWGGPGELFF,TGTGCCAGCAGCTCCTGGGGAGGGCCCGGGGAGCTGTTTTTT,TRBJ2-2,TRBV11-2,few,TRBD2
CASSHPAGGGYNEQFF,TGCGCCAGCAGCCACCCAGCGGGGGGCGGCTACAATGAGCAGTTCTTC,TRBJ2-1,TRBV4-1,once,TRBD2
CASTLGGTYGYTF,TGTGCCAGCACCCTAGGGGGCACCTATGGCTACACCTTC,TRBJ1-2,TRBV12-3/TRBV12-4,few,TRBD1
CAIRGRVQETQYF,TGTGCCATCAGGGGACGGGTTCAAGAGACCCAGTACTTC,TRBJ2-5,TRBV10-3,.,.
CASSPQMRPTGNTIYF,TGTGCCAGCAGCCCCCAAATGAGGCCCACTGGAAACACCATATATTTT,TRBJ1-3,TRBV7-9,.,.
CASSTRRGGFTGELFF,TGTGCCAGCAGTACCCGTAGAGGGGGCTTCACCGGGGAGCTGTTTTTT,TRBJ2-2,TRBV6-1,.,TRBD1
CASSYLAGLNTEAFF,TGTGCCAGCAGTTACCTCGCGGGTTTGAACACTGAAGCTTTCTTT,TRBJ1-1,TRBV28,.,.
CAISELAGGASEQFF,TGTGCCATCAGTGAACTAGCGGGGGGGGCTTCTGAGCAGTTCTTC,TRBJ2-1,TRBV10-3,.,TRBD2
CASSLVQGRGMNAPFF,TGTGCCAGCAGCTTGGTGCAGGGTAGAGGGATGAACGCCCCGTTCTTC,TRBJ2-1,TRBV5-4,.,.
CASRGASQETQYF,TGCGCCAGCAGGGGGGCCTCCCAAGAGACCCAGTACTTC,TRBJ2-5,TRBV5-1,.,.
CASALYQTGTGAYEQYF,TGCGCCAGCGCCTTGTATCAGACCGGGACAGGGGCTTACGAGCAGTACTTC,TRBJ2-7,TRBV5-1,few,TRBD1
CASTPEVANYEQYF,TGCGCCAGCACTCCGGAGGTGGCGAACTACGAGCAGTACTTC,TRBJ2-7,TRBV10-2,few,.
CASSLVSGLYEQYF,TGTGCCAGCAGCTTAGTGAGCGGGCTCTACGAGCAGTACTTC,TRBJ2-7,TRBV11-2,.,.
CASSLATGGYYGYTF,TGTGCCAGCAGTTTGGCGACAGGGGGATACTATGGCTACACCTTC,TRBJ1-2,TRBV12-3/TRBV12-4,.,TRBD1
CSAKTSGRSDEQYF,TGCAGTGCTAAAACTAGCGGGAGGAGCGACGAGCAGTACTTC,TRBJ2-7,TRBV20-1,few,TRBD2
CASSPSGGRDTQYF,TGTGCCAGCTCACCTTCAGGGGGCCGGGATACGCAGTATTTT,TRBJ2-3,TRBV18,.,TRBD1
CASSPGPATGQPQHF,TGTGCCAGCAGCCCTGGGCCGGCCACTGGGCAGCCCCAGCATTTT,TRBJ1-5,TRBV7-2,.,.
CSVVFQDGEGQNGYTF,TGCAGCGTTGTCTTCCAGGACGGGGAGGGGCAGAATGGCTACACCTTC,TRBJ1-2,TRBV29-1,.,.